This entry lists 14 T cell receptor beta chains sequenced from one sample in a study of regulatory T cells in long-lasting Graves disease. The sample's time point: newly diagnosed GD, antithyroid drugs for less than 3 months. Extracted RNA from PBMCs served as the source of the TCR library. Researchers made TCR beta libraries by using iRepertoire HTBI primers and running Arm-PCR on CDR3 regions. One entry per CDR3 protein, called by TCRdb with MiXCR from the multiplex PCR reads. The table records about 540,000 distinct CDR3 sequences, 13% of them present only once. The data also belong to a second study, concerning T cells in Graves' hyperthyroidism and ophthalmopathy.

The sequencing used peripheral blood mononuclear cells (PBMCs), collected at new diagnosis, from a patient treated with antithyroid drugs. The receptors originated from a man younger than 45 with Graves disease.

The table lists this clonotype with many counts. The chain couples TRBV6-5 to TRBJ2-3; 7 bases agree with TRBD1. From germline, CDR1 is MNHEY and CDR2 SVGAGI. Trimming cost V 0 bases and J 4 bases; bases outside gene matches: 4. CDR3 size: 15 residues. CDR3 DNA sequence: TGTGCCAGCAGTTACTCAGGGGGCGCATCAGATACGCAGTATTTT. It yields the protein CASSYSGGASDTQYF.

This clonotype was observed a few times. The conserved closing phenylalanine or tryptophan is absent in this CDR3, likely reflecting a read error. This chain connects TRBV28 to TRBJ1-2; TRBD1 matches 8 bases. The CDR3 has 13 residues. The J segment lost 3 bases and the V segment lost 6 bases, leaving 3 bases of the junction unmatched. Germline V gives CDR1 MDHEN, CDR2 SYDVKM. Written as DNA, the CDR3 is TGTGCCAGCAGGTTACAGGGGGACTATGGCTACACCCTC. It specifies CASRLQGDYGYTL.

This clonotype was counted at least ten times. The rearrangement links TRBV10-1 to TRBJ2-7; the D is unclear. Germline values: CDR1 WNHNN, CDR2 SYGVQD (reference sequence). The CDR3 length is 13 residues. V gave up 2 bases and J gave up 0 bases, with 5 bases separating them. The CDR3 reads CASSETYSYEQYF. In nucleotides, the CDR3 is TGCGCCAGCAGTGAGACTTACTCCTACGAGCAGTACTTC.

With respect to this clonotype: One base separates it from a far larger clone, so it is likely a read error. The rearrangement joins TRBV24-1 to TRBJ2-3; 7 bases fit TRBD1. The J call may be incorrect, as the DNA end agrees better with TRBJ2-1. Per germline, CDR1 KGHDR and CDR2 SFDVKD. CDR3 size: 15 residues. CDR3 nucleotides: TGTGCCACCAGTGATTGGGACAGTCCCCTTTACGAGCAGTTCTTC. Its translation is CATSDWDSPLYEQFF.

At least ten counts were recorded for this clonotype. Germline and junction disagree at one end, which may indicate a read error. This rearrangement joins TRBV5-1 to TRBJ2-2; TRBD1 is a possible D gene (6 bases). CDR3 length: 16 amino acids. The germline V gene has CDR1 SGHRS and CDR2 YFSETQ. The CDR3 is CARSLTGDKDTGELFF. The DNA for the CDR3 is TGCGCCAGAAGCTTGACCGGGGACAAGGACACCGGGGAGCTGTTTTTT.

This clonotype came up a few times. The chain joins TRBV3-1 to TRBJ2-3; TRBD1 matches at 8 bases. CDR1 is LGHDT, CDR2 YNNKEL, per germline (reference sequence). This CDR3 contains 12 residues. The V gene end was trimmed by 4 bases and the J gene end by 11 bases; junction bases not matched to a gene: 5. CDR3 nucleotide sequence: TGTGCCAGCAGCCTAATACAGGGGGAGCAGTATTTT. Translating it yields CASSLIQGEQYF.

The chain uses TRBV14 and TRBJ1-6, with D unclear. Germline V gene data show CDR1 as SGHDN and CDR2 as FVKESK. V gave up 0 bases and J gave up 7 bases, with 4 bases separating them. The CDR3 totals 13 residues. The CDR3: CASSQDGNSPLHF. Here the CDR3 DNA reads TGTGCCAGCAGCCAAGACGGGAATTCACCCCTCCACTTT.

The rearrangement links TRBV12-3 or TRBV12-4 to TRBJ1-5; D gene uncertain. Trimming removed 6 bases at V and 0 bases at J, with 9 bases between. The length of the CDR3 is 14 residues. The CDR3 protein is CASSSQYSNQPQHF. CDR3 nucleotide sequence: TGTGCCAGCAGCTCACAATATAGCAATCAGCCCCAGCATTTT.

This clonotype was recorded at least ten times. The rearrangement joins TRBV28 to TRBJ2-3; maybe TRBD2 (6 bases). The V gene lost 7 bases and the J gene lost 3 bases, with 17 bases spanning the gap. The germline gives CDR1 MDHEN, CDR2 SYDVKM. The CDR3 has 15 residues. As DNA, the CDR3 is TGTGCCAGCAATCGGCGGGATTGGGGGACAGATACGCAGTATTTT. It encodes CASNRRDWGTDTQYF. Full variable domain (remainder filled in from reference TRBV28 and TRBJ2-3): DVKVTQSSRYLVKRTGEKVFLECVQDMDHENMFWYRQDPGLGLRLIYFSYDVKMKEKGDIPEGYSVSREKKERFSLILESASTNQTSMYLCASNRRDWGTDTQYFGPGTRLTVL.

In its sample, this clonotype was seen many times. This rearrangement joins TRBV5-1 to TRBJ2-7; D unclear. Looked up from germline, CDR1 is SGHRS and CDR2 is YFSETQ. CDR3 size: 14 residues. The V gene lost 1 base and the J gene lost 1 base, with 9 bases spanning the gap. For the CDR3, the DNA is TGCGCCAGCAGCTTGTCGGCACCTTCCTACGAGCAGTACTTC. This encodes CASSLSAPSYEQYF.

This clonotype was seen at least ten times. The CDR3 loop reads CSVEGGVAGGGSYNEQFF. The CDR3 DNA is TGCAGCGTTGAAGGGGGAGTAGCGGGAGGGGGCTCCTACAATGAGCAGTTCTTC. The chain links TRBV29-1 to TRBJ2-1; TRBD2 matches at 11 bases. This CDR3 comprises 18 residues. Germline V gene sequence: CDR1 SQVTM, CDR2 ANQGSEA. The ends lost 1 base at V and 0 bases at J; junction bases unmatched: 8.

This clonotype was detected many times. This rearrangement joins TRBV30 to TRBJ1-1; D is possibly TRBD1 (5 bases). This CDR3 has 17 amino acids. Germline V gene lookup returns CDR1 GTSNPN and CDR2 SVGIG (reference sequence). Trimming left V 0 bases short and J 0 bases short, with 17 bases between. CDR3 protein: CAWSVNPRGVLNTEAFF. The CDR3 DNA is TGTGCCTGGAGTGTAAACCCCCGGGGCGTTTTGAACACTGAAGCTTTCTTT.

Only a few counts were recorded for this clonotype. The gene calls are TRBV6-1 and TRBJ2-7; D is undetermined. The V end lost 5 bases, the J end lost 1 base, and 18 bases lay between the germline ends. Germline V gives CDR1 MNHNS, CDR2 SASEGT. This CDR3 spans 16 amino acids. CDR3 sequence (DNA): TGTGCCAGCAGTCCCGTGGTCCCTAGTTCTTCCTACGAGCAGTACTTC. Protein: CASSPVVPSSSYEQYF.

The chain couples TRBV19 to TRBJ1-4; no firm D call. Trimming cost V 3 bases and J 5 bases, with 19 bases left between them. The germline V gene encodes CDR1 LNHDA and CDR2 SQIVND (reference sequence). The CDR3 sequence is 17 residues long. As DNA, the CDR3 is TGTGCCAGTAGTATGACAAGGTCGAAACAACCAAATGAAAAACTGTTTTTT. Protein sequence: CASSMTRSKQPNEKLFF.